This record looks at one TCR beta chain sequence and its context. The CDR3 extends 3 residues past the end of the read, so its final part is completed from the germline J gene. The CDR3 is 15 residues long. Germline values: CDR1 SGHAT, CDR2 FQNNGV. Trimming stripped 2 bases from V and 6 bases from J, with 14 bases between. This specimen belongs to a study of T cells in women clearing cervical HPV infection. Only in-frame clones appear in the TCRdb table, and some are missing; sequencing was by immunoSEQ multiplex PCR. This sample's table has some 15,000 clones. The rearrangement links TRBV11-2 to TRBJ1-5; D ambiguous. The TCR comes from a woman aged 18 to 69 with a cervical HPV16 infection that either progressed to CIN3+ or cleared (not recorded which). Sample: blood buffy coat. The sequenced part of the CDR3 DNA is TGTGCCAGCAGCTTATTCCCGGGTACCGGTCAGCCC. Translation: CASSLFPGTGQP. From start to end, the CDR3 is CASSLFPGTGQPQHF.